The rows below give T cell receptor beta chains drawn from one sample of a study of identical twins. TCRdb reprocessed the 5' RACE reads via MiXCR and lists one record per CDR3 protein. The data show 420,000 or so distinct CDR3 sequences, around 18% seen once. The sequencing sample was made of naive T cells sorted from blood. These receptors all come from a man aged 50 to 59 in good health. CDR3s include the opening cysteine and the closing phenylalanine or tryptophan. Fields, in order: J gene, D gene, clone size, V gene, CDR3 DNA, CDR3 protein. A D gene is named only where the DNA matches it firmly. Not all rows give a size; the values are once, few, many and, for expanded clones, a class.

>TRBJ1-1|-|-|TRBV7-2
TGTGCCAGCAGCTTAAGGAGGGATCAGGGCACTGAAGCTTTCTTT
CASSLRRDQGTEAFF
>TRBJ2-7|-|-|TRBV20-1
TGCAGTGCTAGTGGCATCGTGCAGTACTTC
CSASGIVQYF
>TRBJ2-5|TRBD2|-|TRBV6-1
TGTGCCAGCAGGTGGCAGCGGGGGGGCCGAGAGACCCAGTACTTC
CASRWQRGGRETQYF
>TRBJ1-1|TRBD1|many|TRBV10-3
TGTGCCATCAGTGAGGCAGGGGGCAGGACTGAAGCTTTCTTT
CAISEAGGRTEAFF
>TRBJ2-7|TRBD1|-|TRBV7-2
TGTGCCAGCAGCCACAGACAGGGGACCTCCTACGAGCAGTACTTC
CASSHRQGTSYEQYF
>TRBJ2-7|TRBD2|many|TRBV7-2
TGTGCCAGCAGCTTAAGACTAGCGGGGGCGGGCGAGCAGTACTTC
CASSLRLAGAGEQYF
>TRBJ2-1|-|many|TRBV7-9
TGTGCCAGCAGCTCGGGACGGATCGCCTACAATGAGCAGTTCTTC
CASSSGRIAYNEQFF
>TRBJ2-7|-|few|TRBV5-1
TGCGCCAGCAGACCCCCTTTACTCCGGAAGGGCTCCTACGAGCAGTACTTC
CASRPPLLRKGSYEQYF
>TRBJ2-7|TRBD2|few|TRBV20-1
TGCAGTGCTAGAGACCCCACTAGCGGGTACTACGAGCAGTACTTC
CSARDPTSGYYEQYF
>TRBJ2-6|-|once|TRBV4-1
TGCGCCAGCAGCCGTATGACATGGTTCGCCTCTGGGGCCAACGTCCTGACTTTC
CASSRMTWFASGANVLTF
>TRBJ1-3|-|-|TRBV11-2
TGTGCCAGCAGCTGGGGAAGCTCTGGAAACACCATATATTTT
CASSWGSSGNTIYF
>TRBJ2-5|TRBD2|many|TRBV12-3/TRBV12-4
TGTGCCAGCAGATCTAGCGGGGGAGCAGGAGGGACCCAGTACTTC
CASRSSGGAGGTQYF
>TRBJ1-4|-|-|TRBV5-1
TGCGCCAGCAGCTTGGTGGCAGGCTCTGGGGAAAAACTGTTTTTT
CASSLVAGSGEKLFF
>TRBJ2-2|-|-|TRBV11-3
TGTGCCAGCAGCGACAGATCCACCGGGGAGCTGTTTTTT
CASSDRSTGELFF
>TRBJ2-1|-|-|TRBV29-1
TGCAGCGTTGAAGATCCGATAGCGGCCTCCTACAATGAGCAGTTCTTC
CSVEDPIAASYNEQFF
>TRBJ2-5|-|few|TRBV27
TGTGCCAGCAGTCTGCCAGGGGGACTAAAGACCCAGTACTTC
CASSLPGGLKTQYF
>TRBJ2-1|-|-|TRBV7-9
TGTGCCAGCAGCTTAGGGTGGTCCTACAATGAGCAGTTCTTC
CASSLGWSYNEQFF
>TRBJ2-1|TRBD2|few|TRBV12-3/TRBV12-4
TGTGCCAGCAGTCCCGTCCCACTAGCGGGAGACTACAATGAGCAGTTCTTC
CASSPVPLAGDYNEQFF
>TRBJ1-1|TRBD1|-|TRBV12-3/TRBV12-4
TGTGCCAGCAGTAGGACAGGGGGCTCGAACACTGAAGCTTTCTTT
CASSRTGGSNTEAFF
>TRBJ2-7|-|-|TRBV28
TGTGCCAGCAGTTTACGACAGTTTTTGGACGAGCAGTACTTC
CASSLRQFLDEQYF
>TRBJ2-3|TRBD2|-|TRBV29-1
TGCAGCGTACAGCGGGGGGGCACAGATACGCAGTATTTT
CSVQRGGTDTQYF
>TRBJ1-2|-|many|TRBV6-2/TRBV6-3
TGTGCCAGCAGTTACGGGACCAGATCTGGCTACACCTTC
CASSYGTRSGYTF
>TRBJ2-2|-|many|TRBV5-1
TGCGCCAGCAGCACCGGGAAGAACACCGGGGAGCTGTTTTTT
CASSTGKNTGELFF
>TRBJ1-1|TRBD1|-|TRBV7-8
TGTGCCAGCAGTCCATATACAGGGGCTGGTGCGGGGACTGAAGCTTTCTTT
CASSPYTGAGAGTEAFF
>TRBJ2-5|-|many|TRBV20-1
TGCAGTGCTAGGGATCCGGGACGCTGGCAATTCACGGAAGAGACCCAGTACTTC
CSARDPGRWQFTEETQYF
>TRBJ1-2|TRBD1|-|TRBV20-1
TGCAGTGCTAGAGCCTTGGGAGGTGGGACAGGAGGGGGAGGGTACACCTTC
CSARALGGGTGGGGYTF
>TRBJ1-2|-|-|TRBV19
TGTGCCAGTAGTGAAGACTTCATGGCCAACTATGGCTACACCTTC
CASSEDFMANYGYTF
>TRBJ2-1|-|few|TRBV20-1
TGCAGTGCTAGAGATGTCAGGGCCAATGAGCAGTTCTTC
CSARDVRANEQFF
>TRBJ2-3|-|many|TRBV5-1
TGCGCCAGCAGCTTGGGGGAGAGGATCCCAGATACGCAGTATTTT
CASSLGERIPDTQYF
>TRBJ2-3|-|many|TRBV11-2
TGTGCCAGCAGCTTATTTCCAGGGGGGGGGCCTCGATACACAGATACGCAGTATTTT
CASSLFPGGGPRYTDTQYF
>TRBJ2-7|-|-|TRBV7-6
TGTGCCAGCAGCTTACATGGACCGGGGACCTTCAGGAACGAGCAGTACTTC
CASSLHGPGTFRNEQYF
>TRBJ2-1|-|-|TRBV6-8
TGTGCCAGCAGCGACGACGATGGGCCCTACAATGAGCAGTTCTTC
CASSDDDGPYNEQFF
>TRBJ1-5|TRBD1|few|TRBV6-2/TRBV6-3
TGTGCCAGCAACGACAGGGTGAATCAGCCCCAGCATTTT
CASNDRVNQPQHF
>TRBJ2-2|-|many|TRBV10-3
TGTGCCACCCTCCCAGAACTCACCGGGGAGCTGTTTTTT
CATLPELTGELFF
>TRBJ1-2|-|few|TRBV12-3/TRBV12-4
TGTGCCAGCAGTTGGGCCGGGGGGGACTATGGCTACACCTTC
CASSWAGGDYGYTF
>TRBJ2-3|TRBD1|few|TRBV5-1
TGCGCCAGCAGCAAAGGACAGGGGGCGAGGACAGATACGCAGTATTTT
CASSKGQGARTDTQYF
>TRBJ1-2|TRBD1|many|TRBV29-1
TGCAGCGTTACCGGACAGGGGGACTATGGCTACACCTTC
CSVTGQGDYGYTF
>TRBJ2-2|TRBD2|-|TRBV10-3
TGTGCCATCAGTTACGGGGGGGCGGACACCGGGGAGCTGTTTTTT
CAISYGGADTGELFF
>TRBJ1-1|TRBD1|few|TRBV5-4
TGTGCCAGCAGCGGCGGACAGGGGGTAAGCACTGAAGCTTTCTTT
CASSGGQGVSTEAFF
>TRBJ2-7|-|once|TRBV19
TGTGCCAGCTCCCAGGACGTTTTCTACGAGCAGTACTTC
CASSQDVFYEQYF
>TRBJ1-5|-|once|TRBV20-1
TGCAGTGCTAGAGGAGTGACAGGTGCGCGGCCCCAGCATTTT
CSARGVTGARPQHF
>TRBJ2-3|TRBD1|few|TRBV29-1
TGCAGCGTTGATACCACAGGGGGCTCGGATACGCAGTATTTT
CSVDTTGGSDTQYF
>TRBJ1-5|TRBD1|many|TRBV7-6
TGTGCCAGCAGCTTAGCCCCCGGGACAGGGAATCAGCCCCAGCATTTT
CASSLAPGTGNQPQHF
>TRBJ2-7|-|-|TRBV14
TGTGCCAGCAGCCAAGGGGAATTCGTAGACGAGCAGTACTTC
CASSQGEFVDEQYF
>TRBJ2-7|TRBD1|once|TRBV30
TGTGCCTGGAATCCCGGGACAGGTCCCTACGAGCAGTACTTC
CAWNPGTGPYEQYF
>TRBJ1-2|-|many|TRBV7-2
TGTGCCAGCAGCTTGCTACTCCGGGGAGTCTATGGCTACACCTTC
CASSLLLRGVYGYTF
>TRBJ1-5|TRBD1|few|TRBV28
TGTGCCAGCAGTTTTGGAGGACAGGGTTATAATCAGCCCCAGCATTTT
CASSFGGQGYNQPQHF
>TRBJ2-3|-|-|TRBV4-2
TGTGCCAGCAGCCAAGATGGACAACGGAGCACAGATACGCAGTATTTT
CASSQDGQRSTDTQYF
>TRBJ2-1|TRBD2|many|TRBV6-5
TGTGCCAGCAGTTACATAGCGGGAGCCTACAATGAGCAGTTCTTC
CASSYIAGAYNEQFF